The 7 T cell receptor beta chains presented below share a single source sample, sequenced in a study of tumor-infiltrating lymphocytes in primary liver carcinoma. From approximately 20-30 mg of unsorted bulk tissue, DNA and RNA were co-extracted together. Priming with a constant-region primer yielded TCR beta cDNA from about 510 ng total RNA. Slightly modified ARM-PCR, run as three nested multiplex PCR rounds, produced the TCR beta libraries. Investigators reported that the first two PCR rounds, at 10 cycles each, used TRBV1-TRBV30 forward primers with a C-beta reverse primer. MiXCR, run by TCRdb on the multiplex PCR reads, gives a single entry per CDR3 protein. The sample consists of more than 90,000 distinct CDR3 sequences, around two thirds of them appearing once. The sample consisted of liver tumor tissue from sampling region 2. Subset described: tumor region T2, inferior pole. Receptors were obtained from a woman aged 55-69 years with primary liver carcinoma and hepatitis B virus infection.

The V and J genes are TRBV30 and TRBJ1-4; TRBD1 might be the D (5 bases). V was pared by 1 base and J by 8 bases, with 20 bases between. Germline lookup yields CDR1 GTSNPN and CDR2 SVGIG (reference sequence). The CDR3 loop spans 16 amino acids. CDR3 sequence reads: CAWSGKGTPGLEKLFF. CDR3 sequence (DNA): TGTGCCTGGAGTGGTAAAGGGACCCCCGGGTTGGAAAAACTGTTTTTT.

Notes on this clonotype: One end of the junction does not line up with germline, which may come from a read error. The V gene is TRBV11-2, the J gene TRBJ2-7; D perhaps matches TRBD1 (6 bases). From germline, CDR1 is SGHAT and CDR2 FQNNGV. This CDR3 spans 16 amino acids. Written as DNA, the CDR3 is TGTGTCAGCAGGACTCCTGGGCGGAAGGCAAGGGGGGAGCAGTACTTC. Amino acids: CVSRTPGRKARGEQYF.

Points on this clonotype: One junction end disagrees with the germline gene, perhaps due to a read error. The rearrangement uses TRBV11-2 and TRBJ2-1; 10 nucleotides match TRBD2. The CDR3 is made up of 14 amino acids. The germline CDR1 and CDR2 sequences are SGHAT and FQNNGV. The CDR3 nucleotides are TGTGCCAGCATCTTAGGGACTAGCGCAGGTGAGCAGTCCTTC. This gives the protein CASILGTSAGEQSF.

The chain has TRBV5-1 and TRBJ1-5; D is perhaps TRBD1 (5 bases). The CDR3 totals 15 residues. Germline lookup yields CDR1 SGHRS and CDR2 YFSETQ. The germline V and J ends were trimmed by 4 bases and 1 base, with 12 bases remaining between them. The CDR3: CASSMGPGSNQPQHF. DNA for the CDR3: TGCGCCAGCAGCATGGGACCAGGGAGCAATCAGCCCCAGCATTTT.

In this sample, this clonotype turned up a few times. V usage is TRBV6-5 and J usage is TRBJ1-2, with D perhaps TRBD1 (5 bases). This CDR3 has 14 amino acids. The germline V gene has CDR1 MNHEY and CDR2 SVGAGI. Trimming removed 11 bases from V and 5 bases from J, with 21 bases in between. CDR3 coding DNA: TGTGCCGGTAGTAAGCAGGGACCTCAATATGGCTACACCTTC. Translating gives CAGSKQGPQYGYTF.

Remarks on this clonotype: Lacking the conserved final phenylalanine or tryptophan, this CDR3 likely reflects a read error. The chain's CDR3 is CASQGREWSNEQFI. The CDR3 coding sequence is TGTGCCAGCCAAGGGCGGGAGTGGTCAAATGAGCAGTTCATC. The chain links TRBV10-2 to TRBJ2-1; 7 bases fit TRBD2. Germline CDR1 reads WSHSY; CDR2 reads SAAADI. The length of the CDR3 is 14 residues.

Comments on this clonotype: The CDR3 does not end in the conserved phenylalanine or tryptophan, so this is likely a read error. No DNA is shown, since the ends of the CDR3 on it are uncertain; the CDR3 is the one TCRdb lists. J is TRBJ2-1 and V is TRBV11-3; the table names TRBD2, a call not compared with the DNA. Counting both end residues, the CDR3 totals 16 amino acids. CDR1 SGHNT and CDR2 YENEEA come from the germline V gene. CDR3 sequence: CASSPRLSGNRNEQFL.